These 20 T cell receptor beta chains share one sample of origin, sequenced in a study of cytomegalovirus exposure and HLA in healthy donors. The PCR employed 60 Vbeta primers together with 13 Jbeta primers. Some clones are missing from TCRdb's copy, which holds only in-frame ones; the method was immunoSEQ multiplex PCR. The sample records 100,000 to 150,000 clones, about four fifths being singletons. Sequencing used PBMCs. The origin of the receptors is a woman aged 40 to 50 in good health and CMV-seronegative.

The chain recombines TRBV6-1 with TRBJ1-2; 7 positions match TRBD1. Germline V gene data show CDR1 as MNHNS and CDR2 as SASEGT. J gave up 2 bases and V 6 bases, and 6 bases lay outside the gene matches. The CDR3 contains 14 residues. The CDR3 sequence is CASREPGQNYGYTF. CDR3 nucleotides: TGTGCCAGCAGAGAGCCGGGACAGAACTATGGCTACACCTTC.

This clone was detected only a few times. The gene calls are TRBV7-9 and TRBJ2-2; D is unclear. The CDR3 runs 15 residues. V shed 5 bases and J shed 6 bases, with 16 bases lying between them. Germline assignment: CDR1 SEHNR and CDR2 FQNEAQ (reference sequence). This chain's CDR3 is CASSLGQASAGELFF. DNA of the CDR3: TGTGCCAGCAGCCTCGGCCAGGCCTCGGCCGGGGAGCTGTTTTTT.

The V call is TRBV29-1, the J call TRBJ2-1; 7 bases line up with TRBD2. V was clipped by 2 bases and J by 5 bases; unmatched bases: 18. The germline V gene has CDR1 SQVTM and CDR2 ANQGSEA. This CDR3 spans 18 amino acids. Here the CDR3 reads CSVEIGRTSRYTDNEQFF. In DNA form, the CDR3 reads TGCAGCGTTGAAATAGGCAGGACTAGTCGGTACACTGACAATGAGCAGTTCTTC.

This chain joins TRBV7-2 and TRBJ2-1; 9 bases fit TRBD2. Germline CDR1 and CDR2: SGHTA and FQGNSA. The V and J ends lost 1 base and 0 bases, in that order; junction bases with no gene match: 4. The length of the CDR3 is 17 residues. Here the CDR3 reads CASSLGLSGGSYNEQFF. CDR3 coding DNA: TGTGCCAGCAGCTTAGGTCTTAGCGGGGGCTCCTACAATGAGCAGTTCTTC.

CDR3 in amino acids: CSVDPGSQGDTQYF. The DNA of the CDR3 is TGCAGCGTTGACCCCGGGTCCCAGGGCGATACGCAGTATTTT. The rearrangement uses TRBV29-1 and TRBJ2-3; D possibly corresponds to TRBD1 (5 bases). The germline V gene has CDR1 SQVTM and CDR2 ANQGSEA. V lost 3 bases, J lost 6 bases, and 16 bases lay in between. The CDR3 loop spans 14 amino acids.

The chain has TRBV6-1 and TRBJ1-1; D gene uncertain. The ends were cut back, 7 bases at V and 2 bases at J, with 11 bases in the middle. Germline values: CDR1 MNHNS, CDR2 SASEGT. This CDR3 spans 13 amino acids. The CDR3 spells CASTQNQNTEAFF. In nucleotides, the CDR3 is TGTGCCAGCACCCAGAACCAAAACACTGAAGCTTTCTTT.

This clone occurred a few times. The chain uses TRBV19 and TRBJ1-1; possible D gene TRBD1, 5 bases. CDR1 is LNHDA, CDR2 SQIVND, per germline (reference sequence). Trimming left V 7 bases short and J 8 bases short, with 23 bases between. The CDR3 covers 15 residues. The CDR3 sequence: CASIGTGATRREAFF. The CDR3 DNA sequence: TGTGCCAGTATCGGGACTGGGGCCACGAGGAGAGAAGCTTTCTTT.

This chain joins TRBV4-3 and TRBJ1-5, with 7 bases aligning to TRBD1. J lost 4 bases, V lost 1 base, and 7 bases had no gene match. CDR1 LGHNA and CDR2 YSLEER come from the germline V gene. This CDR3 comprises 16 residues. The CDR3 is CASSQVPGGRNQPQHF. The CDR3 bases are TGCGCCAGCAGCCAAGTCCCAGGGGGGAGGAATCAGCCCCAGCATTTT.

The genes are TRBV7-9 and TRBJ2-2, with TRBD2 as a possible D gene (6 bases). CDR1 and CDR2 (germline): SEHNR, FQNEAQ (reference sequence). The CDR3 has 14 amino acids. Deletions cut 5 bases from V and 3 bases from J, with 10 bases between. CDR3: CASSQTGDTGELFF. CDR3 DNA: TGTGCCAGCAGCCAGACGGGAGACACCGGGGAGCTGTTTTTT.

This sequence joins TRBV28 and TRBJ1-1, with D possibly TRBD1 on 6 matching bases. Germline V gives CDR1 MDHEN, CDR2 SYDVKM. CDR3 size: 12 residues. Trimming removed 3 bases from V and 10 bases from J, with 12 bases in between. The CDR3 region has the DNA TGTGCCAGCAGTTTTGGTAGGGGGGGAGCTTTCTTT. Translated, it gives CASSFGRGGAFF.

The chain recombines TRBV6-1 with TRBJ1-2; TRBD1 matches at 7 bases. J gave up 7 bases and V 7 bases, and 6 bases lay outside the gene matches. Germline V gene sequence: CDR1 MNHNS, CDR2 SASEGT. The CDR3 is 12 amino acids. CDR3 sequence reads: CASTLSGGGYTF. In DNA form, the CDR3 reads TGTGCCAGCACACTGTCAGGGGGTGGCTACACCTTC.

This chain uses TRBV7-8 with TRBJ2-2; a weak D match, TRBD2 (6 bases). From germline, CDR1 is SGHVS and CDR2 FQNEAQ. V lost 0 bases to trimming and J lost 2 bases, with 7 bases between them. This CDR3 is built from 15 residues. CDR3 sequence reads: CASSLAGTNTGELFF. Written as DNA, the CDR3 is TGTGCCAGCAGCTTAGCCGGGACTAACACCGGGGAGCTGTTTTTT.

The CDR3 is CASSIQGEAFF. Written as DNA, the CDR3 is TGTGCCAGCAGCATACAGGGTGAAGCTTTCTTT. The rearrangement uses TRBV7-9 and TRBJ1-1; weak D call: TRBD1 (6 bases). The V gene lost 5 bases and the J gene lost 7 bases, with 8 bases spanning the gap. Germline CDR1 reads SEHNR; CDR2 reads FQNEAQ (reference sequence). CDR3 length equals 11 residues.

This clone appeared a single time. V gene TRBV27 combines with J gene TRBJ1-1; tentatively, D is TRBD1 (5 bases). The CDR3 has 13 residues. V lost 6 bases and J lost 6, with 14 bases in between. The germline gives CDR1 MNHEY, CDR2 SMNVEV (reference sequence). CDR3: CASRELQAAEAFF. CDR3 nucleotide sequence: TGTGCCAGCAGGGAGTTACAGGCAGCTGAAGCTTTCTTT.

V gene TRBV2 combines with J gene TRBJ2-3; D is perhaps TRBD1 (5 bases). V lost 3 bases to trimming and J lost 6 bases, with 16 bases between them. The CDR3 runs to 15 residues. CDR1 is SNHLY and CDR2 is FYNNEI in the germline V gene. Here the CDR3 reads CASSEVTVTRDTQYF. CDR3 DNA sequence: TGTGCCAGCAGTGAGGTGACAGTGACAAGGGATACGCAGTATTTT. Based on the CDR3 plus reference TRBV2 and TRBJ2-3, the full variable domain is EPEVTQTPSHQVTQMGQEVILRCVPISNHLYFYWYRQILGQKVEFLVSFYNNEISEKSEIFDDQFSVERPDGSNFTLKIRSTKLEDSAMYFCASSEVTVTRDTQYFGPGTRLTVL.

This sequence joins TRBV6-5 and TRBJ2-5; D call uncertain. The J call may be in error: the DNA end matches TRBJ2-7 better. The CDR3 has 13 amino acids. Per germline, CDR1 MNHEY and CDR2 SVGAGI. As DNA, the CDR3 is TGTGCCAGCAAGTACGTCGGTCACTACGAGCAGTACTTC. Translated: CASKYVGHYEQYF.

The rearrangement uses TRBV6-6 and TRBJ1-2, with D hard to call. In germline, CDR1 is MNHNY, CDR2 SVGAGI (reference sequence). V dropped 8 bases and J dropped 9 bases, with 22 bases sitting between them. The CDR3 sequence is 14 residues long. The CDR3 loop is CASARGITGESYTF. The CDR3 DNA sequence: TGTGCCAGCGCCCGTGGGATCACGGGAGAGAGCTACACCTTC.

Details on this clone: The junction differs from germline at one of its ends, possibly a read error. The gene calls are TRBV6-6 and TRBJ2-3; 8 bases fit TRBD1. The CDR3 has 15 residues. Per the germline V gene, CDR1 is MNHNY and CDR2 is SVGAGI (reference sequence). The CDR3, as DNA: TGTTCCAGCAGGGGCGCGGACAGGGCGGGAGATACGCAGTATTTT. Protein product: CSSRGADRAGDTQYF.

In nucleotides, the CDR3 is TGTGCCAGCAGTTTAGACTCCCGCAATCAGCCCCAGCATTTT. Protein: CASSLDSRNQPQHF. The rearrangement links TRBV28 to TRBJ1-5; D remains ambiguous. Germline assignment: CDR1 MDHEN and CDR2 SYDVKM. Trimming stripped 2 bases from V and 2 bases from J, with 7 bases between. The CDR3 runs to 14 residues.

The chain is built from TRBV19 and TRBJ1-1; 7 bases agree with TRBD1. The junction had 18 bases not matched to a gene; V was cut back by 4 bases and J by 4 bases. Germline V gene lookup returns CDR1 LNHDA and CDR2 SQIVND (reference sequence). This CDR3 is 18 amino acids long. This chain's CDR3 is CASSTRRGTLYVVTEAFF. The CDR3 DNA follows: TGTGCCAGTAGTACCCGCAGGGGGACACTCTATGTGGTCACTGAAGCTTTCTTT. Full variable domain (missing parts from reference TRBV19 and TRBJ1-1): DGGITQSPKYLFRKEGQNVTLSCEQNLNHDAMYWYRQDPGQGLRLIYYSQIVNDFQKGDIAEGYSVSREKKESFPLTVTSAQKNPTAFYLCASSTRRGTLYVVTEAFFGQGTRLTVV.